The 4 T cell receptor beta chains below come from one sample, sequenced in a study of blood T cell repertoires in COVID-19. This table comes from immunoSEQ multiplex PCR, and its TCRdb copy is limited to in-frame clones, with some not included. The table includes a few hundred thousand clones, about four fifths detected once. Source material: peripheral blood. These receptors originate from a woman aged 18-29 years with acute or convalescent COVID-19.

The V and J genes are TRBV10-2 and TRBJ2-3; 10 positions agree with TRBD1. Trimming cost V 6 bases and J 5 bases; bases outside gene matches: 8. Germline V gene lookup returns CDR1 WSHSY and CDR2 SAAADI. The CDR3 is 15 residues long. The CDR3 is CASSIRDRGLDTQYF. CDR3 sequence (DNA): TGCGCCAGCAGCATCCGGGACAGGGGTTTAGATACGCAGTATTTT.

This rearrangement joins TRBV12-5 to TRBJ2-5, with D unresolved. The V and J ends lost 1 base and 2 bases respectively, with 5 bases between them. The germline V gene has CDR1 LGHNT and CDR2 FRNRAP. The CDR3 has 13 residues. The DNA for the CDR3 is TGTGCTAGTGGTTTGGACCTACAAGAGACCCAGTACTTC. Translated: CASGLDLQETQYF.

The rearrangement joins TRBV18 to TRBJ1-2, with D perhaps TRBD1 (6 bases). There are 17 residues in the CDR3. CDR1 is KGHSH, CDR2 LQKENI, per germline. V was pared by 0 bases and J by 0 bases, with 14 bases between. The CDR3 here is CASSPPAGAFANYGYTF. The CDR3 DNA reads TGTGCCAGCTCACCACCGGCAGGGGCCTTCGCTAACTATGGCTACACCTTC.

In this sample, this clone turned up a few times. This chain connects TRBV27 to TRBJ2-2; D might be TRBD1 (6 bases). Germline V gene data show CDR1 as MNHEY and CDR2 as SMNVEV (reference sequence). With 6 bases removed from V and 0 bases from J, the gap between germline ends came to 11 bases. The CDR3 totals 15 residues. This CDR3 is CASRRQVANTGELFF. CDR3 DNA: TGTGCCAGCAGAAGACAGGTCGCGAACACCGGGGAGCTGTTTTTT.